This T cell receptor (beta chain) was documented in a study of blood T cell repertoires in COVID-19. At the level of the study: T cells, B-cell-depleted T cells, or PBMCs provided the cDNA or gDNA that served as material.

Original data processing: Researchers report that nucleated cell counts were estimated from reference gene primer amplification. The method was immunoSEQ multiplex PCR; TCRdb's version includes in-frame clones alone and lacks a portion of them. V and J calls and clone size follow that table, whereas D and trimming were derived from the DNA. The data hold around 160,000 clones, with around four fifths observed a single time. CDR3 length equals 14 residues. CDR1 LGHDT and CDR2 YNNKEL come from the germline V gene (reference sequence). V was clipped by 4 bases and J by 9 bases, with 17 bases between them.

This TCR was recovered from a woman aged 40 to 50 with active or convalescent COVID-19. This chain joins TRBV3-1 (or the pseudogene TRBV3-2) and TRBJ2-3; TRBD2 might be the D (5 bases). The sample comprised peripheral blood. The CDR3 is CASSPSEGYRTQYF. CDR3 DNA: TGTGCCAGCAGCCCCTCTGAGGGTTATCGCACGCAGTATTTT.